This T cell receptor beta chain emerged from a study of cytomegalovirus exposure and HLA in healthy donors. This clone was counted a single time. Unmatched junction bases numbered 7, after V lost 2 bases and J lost 7 bases. The CDR3 contains 14 residues. The germline V gene encodes CDR1 PRHDT and CDR2 FYEKMQ (reference sequence). The repertoire was sequenced with immunoSEQ multiplex PCR; TCRdb's copy has only in-frame clones and lacks some. Of about 130,000 clones in the sample, roughly 90% were seen once. The rearrangement links TRBV13 to TRBJ2-7; 8 bases fit TRBD2. Sequences were obtained from PBMCs. The source of this sequence is a woman between 18 and 30 years old in good health and CMV-seronegative. The CDR3 protein is CASSLTAGVSEQYF. The CDR3 DNA sequence: TGTGCCAGCAGCTTAACAGCGGGAGTCAGTGAGCAGTACTTC.